This section outlines one T cell receptor (beta chain) sequence together with its context. Its antigen remains unknown. This sample stems from a study of T cells in Graves' hyperthyroidism and ophthalmopathy. Whole-study results and caveats: Through a model of 13 V-J features, ophthalmopathy was separated from stable hyperthyroidism. Most thyroid-expanded clonotypes above 0.001 were also found in blood. Ophthalmopathy, as predicted by the model, came a median around 6.7 months after the prediction.

TCR beta CDR3 regions were amplified from RNA. Researchers ran a first-round RT-PCR on the TCR CDR3 using the HTBI primer set. TCRdb processed the multiplex PCR reads anew with MiXCR; each CDR3 protein has one entry. Here the sample spans about 500,000 distinct CDR3 sequences, around 43% being singletons. The V gene lost 6 bases and the J gene lost 6 bases, with 9 bases spanning the gap. CDR1 is MGHDK, CDR2 SYGVNS, per germline. The CDR3 has 12 residues. The diagnostic basis comprised clinical symptoms, serum thyroxine and TRAb, thyroid ultrasound and orbital computed tomography. Sequenced: peripheral blood or thyroid tissue (not recorded which). The chain carries TRBV25-1 and TRBJ1-5, with D unresolved. This sequence was found in an adult woman with Graves' disease, either hyperthyroidism or ophthalmopathy (not recorded which). The DNA of the CDR3 is TGTGCCAGCAGGTGCTGGGGTCAGCCCCAGCATTTT. Amino acid sequence: CASRCWGQPQHF. Full variable domain (remainder filled in from reference TRBV25-1 and TRBJ1-5): EADIYQTPRYLVIGTGKKITLECSQTMGHDKMYWYQQDPGMELHLIHYSYGVNSTEKGDLSSESTVSRIRTEHFPLTLESARPSHTSQYLCASRCWGQPQHFGDGTRLSIL.